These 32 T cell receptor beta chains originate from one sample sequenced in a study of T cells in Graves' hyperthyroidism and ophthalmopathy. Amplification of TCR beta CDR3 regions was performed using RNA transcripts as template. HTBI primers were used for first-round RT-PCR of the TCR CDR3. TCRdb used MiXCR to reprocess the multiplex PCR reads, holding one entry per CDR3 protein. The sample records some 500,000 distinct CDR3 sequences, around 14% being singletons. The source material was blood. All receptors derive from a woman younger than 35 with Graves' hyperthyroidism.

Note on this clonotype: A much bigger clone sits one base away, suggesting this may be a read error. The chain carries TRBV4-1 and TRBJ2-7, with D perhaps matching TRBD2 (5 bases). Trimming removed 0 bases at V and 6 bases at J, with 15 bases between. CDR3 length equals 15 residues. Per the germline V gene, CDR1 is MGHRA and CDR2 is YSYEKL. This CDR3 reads CASSQEAQRRCEQYF. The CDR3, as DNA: TGCGCCAGCAGCCAAGAGGCCCAGCGGAGATGCGAGCAGTACTTC.

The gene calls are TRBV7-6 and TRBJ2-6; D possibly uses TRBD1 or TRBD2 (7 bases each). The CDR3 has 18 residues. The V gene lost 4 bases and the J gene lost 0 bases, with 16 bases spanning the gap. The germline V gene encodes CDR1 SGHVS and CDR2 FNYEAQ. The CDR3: CASSSHRGLYSGANVLTF. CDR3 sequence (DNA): TGTGCCAGCAGCTCTCACAGGGGACTATACTCTGGGGCCAACGTCCTGACTTTC.

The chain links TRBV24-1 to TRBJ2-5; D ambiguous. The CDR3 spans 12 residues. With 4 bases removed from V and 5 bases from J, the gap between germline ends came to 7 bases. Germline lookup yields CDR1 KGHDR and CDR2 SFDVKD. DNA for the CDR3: TGTGCCACCAGTGACCTCTTGGAGACCCAGTACTTC. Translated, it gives CATSDLLETQYF.

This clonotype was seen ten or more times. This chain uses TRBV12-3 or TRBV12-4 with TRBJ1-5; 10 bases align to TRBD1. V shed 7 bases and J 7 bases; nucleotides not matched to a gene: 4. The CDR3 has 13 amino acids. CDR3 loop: CASTGTGEQPQHF. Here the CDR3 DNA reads TGTGCCAGCACCGGGACAGGGGAGCAGCCCCAGCATTTT.

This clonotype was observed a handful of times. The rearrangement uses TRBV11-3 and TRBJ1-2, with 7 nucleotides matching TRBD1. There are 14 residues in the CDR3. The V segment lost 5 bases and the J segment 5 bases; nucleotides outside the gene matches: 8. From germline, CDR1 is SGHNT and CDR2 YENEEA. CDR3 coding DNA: TGTGCCAGCAGCCCCGGACAGGTGGGGTATGGCTACACCTTC. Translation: CASSPGQVGYGYTF.

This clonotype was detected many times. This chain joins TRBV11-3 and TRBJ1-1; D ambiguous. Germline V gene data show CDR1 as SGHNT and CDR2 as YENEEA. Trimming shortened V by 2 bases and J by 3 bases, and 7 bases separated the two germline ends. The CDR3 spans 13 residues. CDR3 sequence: CASSLSMDTEAFF. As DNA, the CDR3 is TGTGCCAGCAGCTTATCTATGGACACTGAAGCTTTCTTT. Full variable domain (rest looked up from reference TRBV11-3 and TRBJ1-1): EAGVVQSPRYKIIEKKQPVAFWCNPISGHNTLYWYLQNLGQGPELLIRYENEEAVDDSQLPKDRFSAERLKGVDSTLKIQPAELGDSAVYLCASSLSMDTEAFFGQGTRLTVV.

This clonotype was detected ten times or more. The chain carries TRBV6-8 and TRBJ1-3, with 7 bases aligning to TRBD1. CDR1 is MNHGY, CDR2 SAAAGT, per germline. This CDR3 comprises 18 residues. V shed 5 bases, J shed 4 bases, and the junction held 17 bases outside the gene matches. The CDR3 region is CASSTGTATYSFGNTIYF. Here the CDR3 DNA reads TGTGCCAGCAGTACCGGGACAGCTACCTACTCTTTCGGAAACACCATATATTTT.

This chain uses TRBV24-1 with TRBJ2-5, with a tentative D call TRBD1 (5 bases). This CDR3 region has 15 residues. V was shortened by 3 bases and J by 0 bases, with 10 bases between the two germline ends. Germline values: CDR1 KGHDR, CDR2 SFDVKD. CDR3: CATSDVTENQETQYF. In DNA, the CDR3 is TGTGCCACCAGTGATGTGACAGAGAACCAAGAGACCCAGTACTTC.

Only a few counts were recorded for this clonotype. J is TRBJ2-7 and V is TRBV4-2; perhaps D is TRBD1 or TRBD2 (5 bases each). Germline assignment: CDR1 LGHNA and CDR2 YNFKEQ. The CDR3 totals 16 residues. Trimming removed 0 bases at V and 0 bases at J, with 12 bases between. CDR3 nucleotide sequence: TGTGCCAGCAGCCAAGATGGGGACCACCTCTCCTACGAGCAGTACGTC. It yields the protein CASSQDGDHLSYEQYV.

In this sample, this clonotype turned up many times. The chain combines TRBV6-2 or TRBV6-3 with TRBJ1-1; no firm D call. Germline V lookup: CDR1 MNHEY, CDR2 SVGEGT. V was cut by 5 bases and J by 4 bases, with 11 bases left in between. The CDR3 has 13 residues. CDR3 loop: CASSPPPGTEAFF. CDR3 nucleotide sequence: TGTGCCAGCAGTCCCCCGCCGGGCACTGAAGCTTTCTTT.

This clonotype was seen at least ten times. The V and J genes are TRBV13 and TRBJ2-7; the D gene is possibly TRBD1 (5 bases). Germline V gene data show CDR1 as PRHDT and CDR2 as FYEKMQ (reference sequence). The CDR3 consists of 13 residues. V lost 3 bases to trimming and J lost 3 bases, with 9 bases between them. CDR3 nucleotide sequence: TGTGCCAGCAGCTTGGCCAGGGTCTACGAGCAGTACGTC. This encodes CASSLARVYEQYV.

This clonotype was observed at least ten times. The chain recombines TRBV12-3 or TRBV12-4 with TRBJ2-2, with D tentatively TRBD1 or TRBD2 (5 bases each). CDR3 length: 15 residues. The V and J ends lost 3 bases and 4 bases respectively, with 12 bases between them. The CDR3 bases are TGTGCCAGCAGTTTGGATGGGGGAAGCACCGGGGAGCTGTTTTTT. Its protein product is CASSLDGGSTGELFF.

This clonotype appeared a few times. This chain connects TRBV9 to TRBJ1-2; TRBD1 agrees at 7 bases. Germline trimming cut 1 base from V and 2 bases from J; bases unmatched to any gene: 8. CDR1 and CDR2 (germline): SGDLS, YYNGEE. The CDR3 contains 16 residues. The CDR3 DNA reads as TGTGCCAGCAGCGTATCGGGACAGCCCCTAAACTATGGCTACACCTTC. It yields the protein CASSVSGQPLNYGYTF.

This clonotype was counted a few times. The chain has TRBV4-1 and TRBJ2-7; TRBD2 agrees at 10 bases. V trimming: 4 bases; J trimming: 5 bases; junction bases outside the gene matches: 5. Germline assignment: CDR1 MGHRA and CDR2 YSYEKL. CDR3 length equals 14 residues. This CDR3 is CASSRGLALHEQYF. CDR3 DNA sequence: TGCGCCAGCAGCCGGGGACTAGCGCTCCACGAGCAGTACTTC.

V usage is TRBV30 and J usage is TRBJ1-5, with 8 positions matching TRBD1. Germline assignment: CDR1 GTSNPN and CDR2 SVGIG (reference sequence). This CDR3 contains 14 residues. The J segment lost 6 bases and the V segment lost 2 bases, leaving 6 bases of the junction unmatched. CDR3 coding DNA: TGTGCCTGGAGTCTGACAGGGGAGGGTCAGCCCCAGCATTTT. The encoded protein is CAWSLTGEGQPQHF.

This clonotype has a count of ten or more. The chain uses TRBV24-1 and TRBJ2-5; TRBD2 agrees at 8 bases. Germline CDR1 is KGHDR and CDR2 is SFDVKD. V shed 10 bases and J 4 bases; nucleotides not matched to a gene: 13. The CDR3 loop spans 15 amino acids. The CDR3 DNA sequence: TGTGCCACAACCCTCCCGCGGGAGGCACCAGAGACCCAGTACTTC. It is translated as CATTLPREAPETQYF.

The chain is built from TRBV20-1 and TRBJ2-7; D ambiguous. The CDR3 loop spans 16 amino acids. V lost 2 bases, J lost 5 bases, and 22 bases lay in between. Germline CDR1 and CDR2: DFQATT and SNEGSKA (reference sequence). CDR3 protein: CSARQKRFSAFDEQYF. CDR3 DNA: TGCAGTGCTAGACAAAAACGGTTTTCGGCTTTCGACGAGCAGTACTTC.

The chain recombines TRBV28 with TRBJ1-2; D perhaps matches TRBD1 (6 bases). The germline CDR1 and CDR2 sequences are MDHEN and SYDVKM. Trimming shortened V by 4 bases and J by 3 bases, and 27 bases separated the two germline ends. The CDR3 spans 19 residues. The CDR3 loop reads CASSSDRPGHRLSYYGYTF. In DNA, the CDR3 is TGTGCCAGCAGTTCCGATAGGCCGGGACACCGCCTATCCTACTATGGCTACACCTTC.

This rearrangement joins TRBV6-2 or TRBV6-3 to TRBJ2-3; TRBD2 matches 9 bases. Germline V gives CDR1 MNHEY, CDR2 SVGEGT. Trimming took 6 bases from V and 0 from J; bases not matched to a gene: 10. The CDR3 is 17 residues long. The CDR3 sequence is CASSRMTSGTSTDTQYF. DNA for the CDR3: TGTGCCAGCAGCAGAATGACTAGCGGTACTAGCACAGATACGCAGTATTTT.

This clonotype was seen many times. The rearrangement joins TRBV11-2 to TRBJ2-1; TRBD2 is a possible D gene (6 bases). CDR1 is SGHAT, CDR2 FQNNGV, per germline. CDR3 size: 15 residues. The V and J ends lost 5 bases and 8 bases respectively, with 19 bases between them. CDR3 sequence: CASSARLVRRYEQFF. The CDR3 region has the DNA TGTGCCAGCAGCGCCAGACTAGTACGTAGGTATGAGCAGTTCTTC.

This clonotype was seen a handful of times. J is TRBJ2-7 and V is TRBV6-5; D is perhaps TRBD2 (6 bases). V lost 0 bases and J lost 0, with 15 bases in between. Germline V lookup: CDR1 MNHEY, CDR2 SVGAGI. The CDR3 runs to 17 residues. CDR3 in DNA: TGTGCCAGCAGTTACTCGACGGGGGAGCTAAGCTCCTACGAGCAGTACGTC. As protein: CASSYSTGELSSYEQYV.

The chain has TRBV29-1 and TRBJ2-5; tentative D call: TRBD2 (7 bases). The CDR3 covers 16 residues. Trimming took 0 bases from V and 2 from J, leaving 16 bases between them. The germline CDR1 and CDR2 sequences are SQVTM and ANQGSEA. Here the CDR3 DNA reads TGCAGCGTTGAAGATCTCCGGGGGGACACACAAGAGACCCAGTACTTC. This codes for CSVEDLRGDTQETQYF.

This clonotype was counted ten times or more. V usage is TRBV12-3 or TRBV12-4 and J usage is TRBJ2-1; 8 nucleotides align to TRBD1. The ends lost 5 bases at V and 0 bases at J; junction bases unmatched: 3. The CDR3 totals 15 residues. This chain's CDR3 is CASSIDRGSYNEQFF. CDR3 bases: TGTGCCAGCAGTATAGACAGGGGCTCCTACAATGAGCAGTTCTTC.

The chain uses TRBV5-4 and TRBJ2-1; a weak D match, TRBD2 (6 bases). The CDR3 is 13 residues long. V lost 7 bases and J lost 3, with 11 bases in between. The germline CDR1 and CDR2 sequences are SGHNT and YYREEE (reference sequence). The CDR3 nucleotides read TGTGCCAGCGAGCGGGCGGACTACAATGAGCAGTTCTTC. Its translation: CASERADYNEQFF. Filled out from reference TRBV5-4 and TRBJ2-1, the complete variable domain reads ETGVTQSPTHLIKTRGQQVTLRCSSQSGHNTVSWYQQALGQGPQFIFQYYREEENGRGNFPPRFSGLQFPNYSSELNVNALELDDSALYLCASERADYNEQFFGPGTRLTVL.

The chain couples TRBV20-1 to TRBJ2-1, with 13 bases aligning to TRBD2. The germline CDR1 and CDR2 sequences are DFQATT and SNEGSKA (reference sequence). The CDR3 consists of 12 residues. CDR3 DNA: TGCAGGGGGACTAGCGGGGACAATGAGCAGTTCTTC. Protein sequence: CRGTSGDNEQFF.

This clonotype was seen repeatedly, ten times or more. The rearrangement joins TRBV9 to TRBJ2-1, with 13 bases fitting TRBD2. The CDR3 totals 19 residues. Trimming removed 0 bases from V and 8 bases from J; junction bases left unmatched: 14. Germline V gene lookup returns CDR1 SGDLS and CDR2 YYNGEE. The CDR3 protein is CASSVGRNGGLAGAYEQFF. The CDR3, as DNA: TGTGCCAGCAGCGTAGGTAGAAATGGAGGACTAGCGGGAGCATATGAGCAGTTCTTC. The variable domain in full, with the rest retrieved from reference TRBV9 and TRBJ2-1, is DSGVTQTPKHLITATGQRVTLRCSPRSGDLSVYWYQQSLDQGLQFLIQYYNGEERAKGNILERFSAQQFPDLHSELNLSSLELGDSALYFCASSVGRNGGLAGAYEQFFGPGTRLTVL.

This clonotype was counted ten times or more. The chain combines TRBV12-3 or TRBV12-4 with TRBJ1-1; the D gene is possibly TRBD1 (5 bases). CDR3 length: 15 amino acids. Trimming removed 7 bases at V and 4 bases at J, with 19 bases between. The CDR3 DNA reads TGTGCCAGCACCTTTTTGGCAGGGCTGAGCACTGAAGCTTTCTTT. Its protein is CASTFLAGLSTEAFF.

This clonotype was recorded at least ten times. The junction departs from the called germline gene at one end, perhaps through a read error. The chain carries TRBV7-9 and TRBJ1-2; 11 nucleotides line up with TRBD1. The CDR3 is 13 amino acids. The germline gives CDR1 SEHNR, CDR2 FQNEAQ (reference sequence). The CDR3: CASSLGQGDGYTF. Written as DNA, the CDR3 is TGCGCCAGCAGCCTGGGACAGGGGGATGGCTACACCTTC.

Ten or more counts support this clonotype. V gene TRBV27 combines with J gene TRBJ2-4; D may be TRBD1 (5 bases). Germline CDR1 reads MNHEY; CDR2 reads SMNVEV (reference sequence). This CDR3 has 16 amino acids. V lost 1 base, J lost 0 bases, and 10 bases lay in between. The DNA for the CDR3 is TGTGCCAGCAGTTTATGGGGCAGGTTAGCCAAAAACATTCAGTACTTC. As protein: CASSLWGRLAKNIQYF.

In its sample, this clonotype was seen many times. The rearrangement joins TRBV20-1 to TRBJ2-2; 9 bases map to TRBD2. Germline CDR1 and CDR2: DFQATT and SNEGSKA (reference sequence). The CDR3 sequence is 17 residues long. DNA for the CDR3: TGCAGCGCTCAAGATTTTAGCGGGAGAGGGAACACCGGGGAGCTGTTTTTT. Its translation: CSAQDFSGRGNTGELFF.

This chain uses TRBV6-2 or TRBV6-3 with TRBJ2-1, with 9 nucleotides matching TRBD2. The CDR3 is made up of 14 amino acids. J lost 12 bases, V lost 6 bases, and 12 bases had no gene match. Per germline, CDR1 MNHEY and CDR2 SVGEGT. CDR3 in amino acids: CASRAGLAGLGQFF. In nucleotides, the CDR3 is TGTGCCAGCAGGGCAGGGCTAGCGGGATTAGGGCAGTTCTTC.

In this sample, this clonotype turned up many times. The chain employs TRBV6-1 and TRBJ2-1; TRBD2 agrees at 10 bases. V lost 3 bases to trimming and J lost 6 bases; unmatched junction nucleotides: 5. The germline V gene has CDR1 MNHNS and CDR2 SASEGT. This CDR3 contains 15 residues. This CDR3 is CASSDGLAGANEQFF. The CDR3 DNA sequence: TGTGCCAGCAGTGATGGTCTAGCGGGAGCCAATGAGCAGTTCTTC.